The following is a TCR beta chain sequence with its context. The data were obtained in a study of neoadjuvant nivolumab and ipilimumab in lung cancer. This table comes from immunoSEQ multiplex PCR, and its TCRdb copy is limited to in-frame clones, with some not included. The sample lists fewer than 35,000 clones; less than 95% were seen once. The CDR3 consists of 15 residues. The V gene lost 5 bases and the J gene lost 5 bases, with 18 bases spanning the gap. Germline loops: CDR1 SEHNR, CDR2 FQNEAQ (reference sequence). The sample consisted of peripheral blood, taken after neoadjuvant nivolumab, alone or with ipilimumab, at or shortly before surgery. The chain links TRBV7-9 to TRBJ1-1, with D perhaps matching TRBD1 (5 bases). This sequence was found in an adult with non-small cell lung cancer. CDR3 sequence: CASSPRGSGRTEAFF. The CDR3, as DNA: TGTGCCAGCAGCCCCCGGGGCTCAGGGAGAACTGAAGCTTTCTTT.